Listed here are 14 T cell receptor beta chains from one sample, sequenced in a study of cytomegalovirus exposure and HLA in healthy donors. PCR employed 60 Vbeta and 13 Jbeta primers. The method was immunoSEQ multiplex PCR; TCRdb's version includes in-frame clones alone and lacks a portion of them. The data hold about 160,000 clones, with about 81% observed a single time. Input material: PBMCs. The receptors come from a woman aged 18-35 years in good health and CMV-seronegative.

The V call is TRBV5-1, the J call TRBJ2-5, with 7 positions matching TRBD2. V was clipped by 3 bases and J by 9 bases; unmatched bases: 11. The germline gives CDR1 SGHRS, CDR2 YFSETQ. There are 14 residues in the CDR3. The CDR3 sequence is CASSSSSGVSAQYF. In DNA form, the CDR3 reads TGCGCCAGCAGCTCCTCCAGCGGGGTCTCGGCCCAGTACTTC. Full variable domain (remainder filled in from reference TRBV5-1 and TRBJ2-5): KAGVTQTPRYLIKTRGQQVTLSCSPISGHRSVSWYQQTPGQGLQFLFEYFSETQRNKGNFPGRFSGRQFSNSRSEMNVSTLELGDSALYLCASSSSSGVSAQYFGPGTRLLVL.

The chain combines TRBV28 with TRBJ2-7; D ambiguous. The CDR3 contains 14 residues. The V end was cut by 7 bases, the J end by 6 bases, with 19 bases between. Germline CDR1 reads MDHEN; CDR2 reads SYDVKM. DNA for the CDR3: TGTGCCAGCAACCGCAACCCGATCCTCGGCGAGCAGTACTTC. This translates into CASNRNPILGEQYF. The entire variable domain, with the rest obtained from reference TRBV28 and TRBJ2-7, is as follows: DVKVTQSSRYLVKRTGEKVFLECVQDMDHENMFWYRQDPGLGLRLIYFSYDVKMKEKGDIPEGYSVSREKKERFSLILESASTNQTSMYLCASNRNPILGEQYFGPGTRLTVT.

This chain's CDR3 is CAWGTQGLSYEQYF. In nucleotides, the CDR3 is TGTGCCTGGGGTACCCAGGGCCTCTCGTACGAGCAGTACTTC. The V and J genes are TRBV30 and TRBJ2-7, with a weak D call TRBD1 (5 bases). This CDR3 region has 14 residues. The V end lost 5 bases, the J end lost 4 bases, and 18 bases lay between the germline ends. Germline CDR1 GTSNPN, CDR2 SVGIG (reference sequence).

The rearrangement links TRBV11-2 to TRBJ2-3; TRBD2 is a possible D gene (5 bases). The CDR3 contains 15 residues. V was cut by 5 bases and J by 0 bases, with 12 bases left in between. Germline assignment: CDR1 SGHAT and CDR2 FQNNGV. The CDR3 is CASSLLGSSTDTQYF. CDR3 nucleotides: TGTGCCAGCAGCCTTCTTGGGAGCAGCACAGATACGCAGTATTTT.

The chain is built from TRBV20-1 and TRBJ2-4; D ambiguous. Germline-derived CDR1 and CDR2 are DFQATT and SNEGSKA (reference sequence). Trimming took off 1 base at V and 12 bases at J, with 10 bases between the two ends. The CDR3 is made up of 11 amino acids. The CDR3 protein is CSARAPADQYF. CDR3 nucleotides: TGCAGTGCTAGAGCCCCTGCGGATCAGTACTTC.

The chain uses TRBV11-2 and TRBJ2-7, with 10 bases fitting TRBD1. The CDR3 loop spans 15 amino acids. CDR1 and CDR2 from the germline V gene are SGHAT and FQNNGV. J was trimmed by 3 bases and V by 2 bases; bases with no gene match: 4. CDR3 coding DNA: TGTGCCAGCAGCTTACTGACAGGGGGCTACTACGAGCAGTACTTC. This encodes CASSLLTGGYYEQYF.

V is TRBV9 and J is TRBJ1-1; TRBD1 matches at 7 bases. CDR3 length equals 14 residues. CDR1 and CDR2 from the germline V gene are SGDLS and YYNGEE. The junction had 4 bases not matched to a gene; V was cut back by 3 bases and J by 2 bases. The DNA for the CDR3 is TGTGCCAGCAGCGGAGGGGGCTCAAACACTGAAGCTTTCTTT. Protein product: CASSGGGSNTEAFF.

The J gene is TRBJ1-4, the V gene TRBV15, with unresolved D. Germline CDR1 is LNHNV and CDR2 is YYDKDF (reference sequence). V lost 0 bases and J lost 5, with 10 bases in between. This CDR3 is built from 15 residues. CDR3 nucleotide sequence: TGTGCCACCAGCAGAGACCCGGGAGGGAATGAAAAACTGTTTTTT. Amino acids: CATSRDPGGNEKLFF.

The genes are TRBV7-8 and TRBJ1-5, with D perhaps matching TRBD1 (6 bases). The CDR3 totals 16 residues. V lost 1 base to trimming and J lost 2 bases, with 12 bases between them. The germline CDR1 and CDR2 sequences are SGHVS and FQNEAQ. CDR3 amino acids: CASSLVGGLGNQPQHF. The CDR3 nucleotides read TGTGCCAGCAGCTTAGTGGGGGGGCTGGGCAATCAGCCCCAGCATTTT.

V is TRBV10-1 and J is TRBJ2-5, with TRBD1 as a possible D gene (6 bases). The CDR3 length is 13 residues. The germline V gene has CDR1 WNHNN and CDR2 SYGVQD (reference sequence). Trimming removed 6 bases at V and 2 bases at J, with 10 bases between. CDR3 coding DNA: TGCGCCAGCAGCCGGGACACACAAGAGACCCAGTACTTC. Residues: CASSRDTQETQYF.

This clone appeared once. The V gene is TRBV5-1, the J gene TRBJ1-1, with 7 bases lining up with TRBD1. Trimming took 4 bases from V and 8 from J; bases not matched to a gene: 5. CDR1 SGHRS and CDR2 YFSETQ come from the germline V gene. The length of the CDR3 is 12 residues. The DNA of the CDR3 is TGCGCCAGCAGCGTTACAGGGGCCGAAGCTTTCTTT. The encoded protein is CASSVTGAEAFF.

The gene calls are TRBV6-1 and TRBJ1-6; TRBD1 agrees at 9 bases. The germline gives CDR1 MNHNS, CDR2 SASEGT. With V trimmed by 2 bases and J by 9 bases, 14 bases remained unmatched. CDR3 length: 18 amino acids. CDR3 in amino acids: CASSEIGQGTGGGSPLHF. DNA for the CDR3: TGTGCCAGCAGTGAAATCGGACAGGGGACAGGCGGCGGTTCACCCCTCCACTTT.

The V gene is TRBV27, the J gene TRBJ2-1; D gene ambiguous. V shed 6 bases and J shed 3 bases, with 3 bases lying between them. The germline V gene encodes CDR1 MNHEY and CDR2 SMNVEV (reference sequence). The CDR3 has 11 residues. The CDR3 sequence is CASSRYNEQFF. The CDR3 DNA follows: TGTGCCAGCAGCCGCTACAATGAGCAGTTCTTC.

V gene TRBV2 combines with J gene TRBJ1-6; D uncertain. V was cut by 4 bases and J by 10 bases, with 11 bases left in between. The CDR3 is made up of 13 amino acids. The germline CDR1 and CDR2 sequences are SNHLY and FYNNEI. The CDR3 region is CASSGGRGSPLHF. CDR3 in DNA: TGTGCCAGCAGTGGCGGTCGAGGGTCACCCCTCCACTTT.